Sequencing of this T cell receptor beta chain was carried out in a study of glioma-infiltrating T cells after dendritic cell vaccination. Across the study: Patients received autologous tumor lysate-pulsed dendritic cell vaccination between about 2003 and 2013.

Amplification used 60 V beta primers and 13 J beta primers. The method was immunoSEQ multiplex PCR; TCRdb's version includes in-frame clones alone and lacks a portion of them. Found here are 98,000 or so clones, 75% to 90% of them singletons; the top ten hold 5% to 7%. V was clipped by 3 bases and J by 3 bases, with 15 bases between them. The CDR3 runs 15 residues. The germline gives CDR1 LNHDA, CDR2 SQIVND (reference sequence). This clone showed up just a few times. As to time point: after dendritic cell vaccination, including at tumor progression/relapse. The material was blood, obtained after dendritic cell vaccination. The sequence derives from a human donor with glioblastoma. This sequence joins TRBV19 and TRBJ2-7, with D perhaps TRBD2 (5 bases). CDR3 sequence: CASSISALLGYEQYF. The CDR3 DNA reads TGTGCCAGTAGTATTTCGGCCTTACTAGGCTACGAGCAGTACTTC.